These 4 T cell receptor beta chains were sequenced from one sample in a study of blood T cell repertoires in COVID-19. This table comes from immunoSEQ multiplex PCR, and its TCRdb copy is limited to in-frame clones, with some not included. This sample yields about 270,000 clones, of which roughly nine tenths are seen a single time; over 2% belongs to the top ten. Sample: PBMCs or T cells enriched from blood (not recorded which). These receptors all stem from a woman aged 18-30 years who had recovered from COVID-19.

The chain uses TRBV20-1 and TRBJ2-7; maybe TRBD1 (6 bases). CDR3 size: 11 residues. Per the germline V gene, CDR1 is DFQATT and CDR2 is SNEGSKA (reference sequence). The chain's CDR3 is CALPRGDEQYF. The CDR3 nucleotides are TGCGCATTGCCCAGGGGAGACGAGCAGTACTTC.

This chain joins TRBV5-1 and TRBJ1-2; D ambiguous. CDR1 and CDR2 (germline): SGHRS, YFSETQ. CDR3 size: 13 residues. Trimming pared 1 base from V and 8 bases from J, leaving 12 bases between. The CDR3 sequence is CASSLNGVSGYTF. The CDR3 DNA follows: TGCGCCAGCAGCTTGAACGGGGTTTCGGGCTACACCTTC.

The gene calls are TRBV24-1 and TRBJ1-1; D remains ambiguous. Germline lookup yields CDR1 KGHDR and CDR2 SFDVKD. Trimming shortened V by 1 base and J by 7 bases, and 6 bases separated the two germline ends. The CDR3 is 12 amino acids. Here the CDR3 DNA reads TGTGCCACCAGTGATTTTCGGGGTGAAGCTTTCTTT. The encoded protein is CATSDFRGEAFF.

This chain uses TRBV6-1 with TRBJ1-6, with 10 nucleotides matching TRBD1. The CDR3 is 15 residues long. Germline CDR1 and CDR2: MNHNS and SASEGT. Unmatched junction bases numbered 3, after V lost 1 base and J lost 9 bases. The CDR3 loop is CASSEVGQGLSPLHF. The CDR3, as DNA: TGTGCCAGCAGTGAAGTGGGACAGGGGCTTTCACCCCTCCACTTT.